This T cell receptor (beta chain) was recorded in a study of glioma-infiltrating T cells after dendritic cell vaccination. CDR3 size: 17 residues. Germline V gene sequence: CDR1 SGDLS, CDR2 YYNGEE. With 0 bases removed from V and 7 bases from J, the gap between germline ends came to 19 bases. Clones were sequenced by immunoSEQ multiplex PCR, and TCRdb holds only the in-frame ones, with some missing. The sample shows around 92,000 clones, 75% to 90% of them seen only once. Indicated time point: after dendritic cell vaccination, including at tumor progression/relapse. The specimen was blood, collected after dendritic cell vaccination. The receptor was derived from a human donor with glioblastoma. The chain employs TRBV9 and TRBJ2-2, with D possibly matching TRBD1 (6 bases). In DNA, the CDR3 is TGTGCCAGCAGCGTAGATCGAGGGGGTAGGGGGATCGGGGAGCTGTTTTTT. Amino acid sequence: CASSVDRGGRGIGELFF. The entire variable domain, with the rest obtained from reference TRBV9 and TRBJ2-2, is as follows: DSGVTQTPKHLITATGQRVTLRCSPRSGDLSVYWYQQSLDQGLQFLIQYYNGEERAKGNILERFSAQQFPDLHSELNLSSLELGDSALYFCASSVDRGGRGIGELFFGEGSRLTVL.